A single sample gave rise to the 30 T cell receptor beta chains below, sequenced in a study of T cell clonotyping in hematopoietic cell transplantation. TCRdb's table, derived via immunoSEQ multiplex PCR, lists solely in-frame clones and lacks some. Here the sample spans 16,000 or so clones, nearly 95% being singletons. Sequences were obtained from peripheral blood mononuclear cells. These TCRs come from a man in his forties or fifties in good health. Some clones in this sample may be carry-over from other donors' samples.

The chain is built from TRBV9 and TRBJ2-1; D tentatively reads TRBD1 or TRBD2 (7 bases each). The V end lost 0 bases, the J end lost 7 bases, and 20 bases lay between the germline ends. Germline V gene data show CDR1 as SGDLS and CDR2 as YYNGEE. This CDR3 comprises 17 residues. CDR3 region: CASSVGGLAQGGNEQFF. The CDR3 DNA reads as TGTGCCAGCAGCGTAGGGGGCCTCGCCCAGGGGGGGAATGAGCAGTTCTTC.

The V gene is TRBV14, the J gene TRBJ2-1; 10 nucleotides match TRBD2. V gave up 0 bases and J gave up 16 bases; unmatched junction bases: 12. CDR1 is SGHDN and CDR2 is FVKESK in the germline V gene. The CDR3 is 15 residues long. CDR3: CASSQDFPSGSSVFF. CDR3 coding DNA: TGTGCCAGCAGCCAAGATTTCCCTAGCGGGAGTTCTGTTTTCTTC.

The DNA for the CDR3 is TGCGCCAGCAGCCACACATTTAGCGGGAGGGCGGGCAATGAGCAGTTCTTC. Translation: CASSHTFSGRAGNEQFF. The chain employs TRBV4-1 and TRBJ2-1, with 11 bases lining up with TRBD2. The CDR3 consists of 17 residues. Germline CDR1 and CDR2: MGHRA and YSYEKL. The junction had 10 bases not matched to a gene; V was cut back by 3 bases and J by 6 bases.

This chain's CDR3 is CASSLATGAYNEQFF. The CDR3 coding sequence is TGTGCCAGCAGCTTAGCCACAGGAGCCTACAATGAGCAGTTCTTC. The gene calls are TRBV7-6 and TRBJ2-1; tentative D call: TRBD1 (5 bases). V dropped 0 bases and J dropped 2 bases, with 8 bases sitting between them. The germline CDR1 and CDR2 sequences are SGHVS and FNYEAQ. The CDR3 contains 15 residues. The full variable domain, rest sourced from reference TRBV7-6 and TRBJ2-1, is GAGVSQSPRYKVTKRGQDVALRCDPISGHVSLYWYRQALGQGPEFLTYFNYEAQQDKSGLPNDRFSAERPEGSISTLTIQRTEQRDSAMYRCASSLATGAYNEQFFGPGTRLTVL.

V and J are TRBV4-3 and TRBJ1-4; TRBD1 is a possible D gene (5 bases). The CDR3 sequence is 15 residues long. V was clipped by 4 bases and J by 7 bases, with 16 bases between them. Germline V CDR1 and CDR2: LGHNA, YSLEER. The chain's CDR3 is CASSPGSGEAEKLFF. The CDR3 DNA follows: TGCGCCAGCAGCCCCGGATCGGGGGAGGCTGAAAAACTGTTTTTT.

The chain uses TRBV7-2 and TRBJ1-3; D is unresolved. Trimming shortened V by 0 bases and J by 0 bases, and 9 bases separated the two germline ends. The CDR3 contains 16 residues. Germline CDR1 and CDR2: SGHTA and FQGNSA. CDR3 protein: CASSLAVRSSGNTIYF. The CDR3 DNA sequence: TGTGCCAGCAGCTTAGCTGTTAGGAGCTCTGGAAACACCATATATTTT.

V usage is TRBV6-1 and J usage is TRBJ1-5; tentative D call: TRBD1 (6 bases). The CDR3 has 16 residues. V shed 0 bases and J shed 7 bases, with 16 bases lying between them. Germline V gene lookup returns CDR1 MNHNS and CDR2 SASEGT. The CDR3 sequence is CASSEARARGDQPQHF. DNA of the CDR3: TGTGCCAGCAGTGAAGCAAGGGCCAGGGGTGACCAGCCCCAGCATTTT.

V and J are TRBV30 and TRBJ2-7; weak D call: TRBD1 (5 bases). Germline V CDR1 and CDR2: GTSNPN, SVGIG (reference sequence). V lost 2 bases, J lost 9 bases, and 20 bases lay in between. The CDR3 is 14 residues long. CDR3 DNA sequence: TGTGCCTGGAGTCTCTCAGGGAATTCGGGCGGGCAGTACTTC. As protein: CAWSLSGNSGGQYF.

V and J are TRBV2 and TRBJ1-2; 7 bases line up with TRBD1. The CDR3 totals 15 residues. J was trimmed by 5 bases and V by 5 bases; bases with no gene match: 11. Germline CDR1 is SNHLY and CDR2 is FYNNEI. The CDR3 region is CASSLPRGGIYGYTF. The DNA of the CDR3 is TGTGCCAGCAGTCTCCCCAGGGGGGGAATATATGGCTACACCTTC.

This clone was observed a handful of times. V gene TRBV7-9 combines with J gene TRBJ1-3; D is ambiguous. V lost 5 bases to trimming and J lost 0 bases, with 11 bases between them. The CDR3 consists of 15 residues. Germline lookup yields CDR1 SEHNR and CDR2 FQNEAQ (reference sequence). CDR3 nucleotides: TGTGCCAGCAGCCCTGGGCCGAGCTCTGGAAACACCATATATTTT. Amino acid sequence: CASSPGPSSGNTIYF.

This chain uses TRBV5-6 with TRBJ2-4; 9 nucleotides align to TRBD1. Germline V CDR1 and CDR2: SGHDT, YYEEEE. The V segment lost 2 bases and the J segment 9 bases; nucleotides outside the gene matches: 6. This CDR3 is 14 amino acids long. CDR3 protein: CASSFGTGMSIQYF. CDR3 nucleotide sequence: TGTGCCAGCAGCTTTGGGACAGGGATGTCCATTCAGTACTTC.

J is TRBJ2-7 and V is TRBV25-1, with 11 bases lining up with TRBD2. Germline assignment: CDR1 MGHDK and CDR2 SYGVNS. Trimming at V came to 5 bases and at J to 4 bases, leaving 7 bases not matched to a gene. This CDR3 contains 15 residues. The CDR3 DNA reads TGTGCCAGCAGTACTAGCGGGAGAACGGTATACGAGCAGTACTTC. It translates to CASSTSGRTVYEQYF.

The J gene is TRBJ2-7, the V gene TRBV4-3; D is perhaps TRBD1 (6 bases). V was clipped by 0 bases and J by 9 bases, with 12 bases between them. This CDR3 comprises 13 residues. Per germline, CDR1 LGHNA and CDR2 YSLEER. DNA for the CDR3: TGCGCCAGCAGCCAAGACCGGGACACCTTGCAGTACTTC. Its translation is CASSQDRDTLQYF.

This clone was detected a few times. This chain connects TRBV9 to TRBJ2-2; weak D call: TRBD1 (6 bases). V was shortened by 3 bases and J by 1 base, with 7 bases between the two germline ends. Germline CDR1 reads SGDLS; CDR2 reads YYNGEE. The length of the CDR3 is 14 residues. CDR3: CASSADRNTGELFF. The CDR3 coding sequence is TGTGCCAGCAGCGCGGACAGGAACACCGGGGAGCTGTTTTTT.

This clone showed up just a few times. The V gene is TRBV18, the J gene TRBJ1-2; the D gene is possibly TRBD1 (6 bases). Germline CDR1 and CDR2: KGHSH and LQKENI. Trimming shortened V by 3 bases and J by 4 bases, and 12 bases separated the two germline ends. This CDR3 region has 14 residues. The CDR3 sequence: CASSPRTESYGYTF. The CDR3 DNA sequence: TGTGCCAGCTCACCCCGGACAGAAAGCTATGGCTACACCTTC.

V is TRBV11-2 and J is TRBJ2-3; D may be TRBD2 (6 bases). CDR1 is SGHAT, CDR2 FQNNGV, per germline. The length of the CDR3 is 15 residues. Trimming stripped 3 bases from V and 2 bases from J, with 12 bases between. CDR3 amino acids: CASSLKAGYTDTQYF. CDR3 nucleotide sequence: TGTGCCAGCAGCTTGAAGGCGGGGTACACAGATACGCAGTATTTT.

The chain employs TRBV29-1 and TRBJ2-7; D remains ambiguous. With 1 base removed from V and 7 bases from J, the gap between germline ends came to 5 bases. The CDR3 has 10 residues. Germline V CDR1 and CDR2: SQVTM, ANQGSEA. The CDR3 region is CSVEVGEQYF. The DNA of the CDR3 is TGCAGCGTTGAAGTTGGTGAGCAGTACTTC.

The CDR3 nucleotides read TGTGCCAGCAGCTTGGCAGCCCAAGAGACCCAGTACTTC. This codes for CASSLAAQETQYF. The genes are TRBV5-4 and TRBJ2-5; D not resolved. This CDR3 contains 13 residues. Germline V CDR1 and CDR2: SGHNT, YYREEE (reference sequence). Trimming removed 0 bases at V and 1 base at J, with 4 bases between.

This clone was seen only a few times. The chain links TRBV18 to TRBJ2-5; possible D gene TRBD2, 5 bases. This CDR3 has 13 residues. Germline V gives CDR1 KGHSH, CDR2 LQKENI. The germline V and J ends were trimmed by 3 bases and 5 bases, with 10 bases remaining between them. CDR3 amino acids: CASSPVSGETQYF. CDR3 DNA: TGTGCCAGCTCACCGGTCTCGGGGGAGACCCAGTACTTC. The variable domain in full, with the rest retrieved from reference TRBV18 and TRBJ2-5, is NAGVMQNPRHLVRRRGQEARLRCSPMKGHSHVYWYRQLPEEGLKFMVYLQKENIIDESGMPKERFSAEFPKEGPSILRIQQVVRGDSAAYFCASSPVSGETQYFGPGTRLLVL.

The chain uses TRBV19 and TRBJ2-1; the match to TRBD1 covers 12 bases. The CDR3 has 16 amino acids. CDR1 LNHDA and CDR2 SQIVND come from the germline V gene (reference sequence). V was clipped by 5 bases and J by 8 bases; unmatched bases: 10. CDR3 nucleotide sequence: TGTGCCAGTAGTGATCAGGGACAGGGGGCAATCTATGAGCAGTTCTTC. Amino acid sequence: CASSDQGQGAIYEQFF. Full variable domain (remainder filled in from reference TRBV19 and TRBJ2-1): DGGITQSPKYLFRKEGQNVTLSCEQNLNHDAMYWYRQDPGQGLRLIYYSQIVNDFQKGDIAEGYSVSREKKESFPLTVTSAQKNPTAFYLCASSDQGQGAIYEQFFGPGTRLTVL.

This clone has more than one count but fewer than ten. The CDR3 spells CASSQGVINYGYTF. Written as DNA, the CDR3 is TGCGCCAGCAGCCAAGGGGTAATTAACTATGGCTACACCTTC. The V and J genes are TRBV4-1 and TRBJ1-2; no reliable D call. V was trimmed by 1 base and J by 1 base, leaving 7 bases between them. Germline CDR1 reads MGHRA; CDR2 reads YSYEKL. This CDR3 is built from 14 residues.

CDR3 sequence: CASSPKGRGMSNEKLFF. In DNA, the CDR3 is TGTGCCAGCAGCCCGAAGGGACGTGGAATGTCTAATGAAAAACTGTTTTTT. This rearrangement joins TRBV7-2 to TRBJ1-4; possible D gene TRBD1, 5 bases. CDR3 size: 17 residues. The V and J ends lost 5 bases and 3 bases respectively, with 19 bases between them. Germline CDR1 reads SGHTA; CDR2 reads FQGNSA. Drawing the rest from reference TRBV7-2 and TRBJ1-4, the complete variable domain is GAGVSQSPSNKVTEKGKDVELRCDPISGHTALYWYRQSLGQGLEFLIYFQGNSAPDKSGLPSDRFSAERTGGSVSTLTIQRTQQEDSAVYLCASSPKGRGMSNEKLFFGSGTQLSVL.

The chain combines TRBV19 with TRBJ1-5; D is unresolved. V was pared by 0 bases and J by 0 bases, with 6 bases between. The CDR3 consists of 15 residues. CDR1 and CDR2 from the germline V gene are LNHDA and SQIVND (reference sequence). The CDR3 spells CASSIEQISNQPQHF. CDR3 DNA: TGTGCCAGTAGTATAGAACAGATTAGCAATCAGCCCCAGCATTTT.

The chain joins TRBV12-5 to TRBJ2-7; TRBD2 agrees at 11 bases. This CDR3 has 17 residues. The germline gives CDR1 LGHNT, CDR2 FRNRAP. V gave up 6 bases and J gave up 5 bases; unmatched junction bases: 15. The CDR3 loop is CASGTTSTSGSFNEQYF. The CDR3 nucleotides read TGTGCTAGTGGCACAACCTCCACTAGCGGGAGTTTCAACGAGCAGTACTTC. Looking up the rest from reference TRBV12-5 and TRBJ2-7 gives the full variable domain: DARVTQTPRHKVTEMGQEVTMRCQPILGHNTVFWYRQTMMQGLELLAYFRNRAPLDDSGMPKDRFSAEMPDATLATLKIQPSEPRDSAVYFCASGTTSTSGSFNEQYFGPGTRLTVT.

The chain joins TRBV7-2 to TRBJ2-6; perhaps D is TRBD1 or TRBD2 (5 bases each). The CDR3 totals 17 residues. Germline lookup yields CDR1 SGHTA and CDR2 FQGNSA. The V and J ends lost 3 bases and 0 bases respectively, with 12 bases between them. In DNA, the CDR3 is TGTGCCAGCAGCTTGGGACGGGGATACTCTGGGGCCAACGTCCTGACTTTC. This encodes CASSLGRGYSGANVLTF.

DNA for the CDR3: TGCACCACCGGACAGTGGATTTCACCCCTCCACTTT. Amino acid sequence: CTTGQWISPLHF. V gene TRBV1 combines with J gene TRBJ1-6; the table's D gene call, TRBD1, was not cross checked with the DNA. TRBV1 constitutes a pseudogene. The CDR3 length is 12 residues.

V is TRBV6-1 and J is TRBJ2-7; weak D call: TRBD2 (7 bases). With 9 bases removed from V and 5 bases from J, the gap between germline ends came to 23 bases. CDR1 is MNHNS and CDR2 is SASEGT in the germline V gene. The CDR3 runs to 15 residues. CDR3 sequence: CASNGPRGALDEQYF. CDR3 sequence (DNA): TGTGCCAGTAACGGGCCTCGGGGGGCTCTGGACGAGCAGTACTTC.

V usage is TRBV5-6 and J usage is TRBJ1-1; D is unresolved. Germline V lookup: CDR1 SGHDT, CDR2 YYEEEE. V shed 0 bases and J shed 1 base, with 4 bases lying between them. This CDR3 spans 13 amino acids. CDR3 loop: CASSLGGNTEAFF. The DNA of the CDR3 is TGTGCCAGCAGCTTGGGGGGGAACACTGAAGCTTTCTTT.

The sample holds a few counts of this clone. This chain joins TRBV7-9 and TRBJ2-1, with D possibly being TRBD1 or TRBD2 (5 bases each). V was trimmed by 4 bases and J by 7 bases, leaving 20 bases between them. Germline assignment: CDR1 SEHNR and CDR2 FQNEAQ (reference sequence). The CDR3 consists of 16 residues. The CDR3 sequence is CASSSPSADTRNEQFF. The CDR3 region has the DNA TGTGCCAGCAGCTCTCCTTCAGCGGACACCCGGAATGAGCAGTTCTTC.

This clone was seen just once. CDR3 sequence: CASSQGGARETQYF. Written as DNA, the CDR3 is TGTGCCAGCAGCCAAGGGGGGGCACGAGAGACCCAGTACTTC. The chain uses TRBV9 and TRBJ2-5; weak D call: TRBD2 (7 bases). From germline, CDR1 is SGDLS and CDR2 YYNGEE. V shed 4 bases and J shed 4 bases, with 14 bases lying between them. This CDR3 has 14 amino acids.